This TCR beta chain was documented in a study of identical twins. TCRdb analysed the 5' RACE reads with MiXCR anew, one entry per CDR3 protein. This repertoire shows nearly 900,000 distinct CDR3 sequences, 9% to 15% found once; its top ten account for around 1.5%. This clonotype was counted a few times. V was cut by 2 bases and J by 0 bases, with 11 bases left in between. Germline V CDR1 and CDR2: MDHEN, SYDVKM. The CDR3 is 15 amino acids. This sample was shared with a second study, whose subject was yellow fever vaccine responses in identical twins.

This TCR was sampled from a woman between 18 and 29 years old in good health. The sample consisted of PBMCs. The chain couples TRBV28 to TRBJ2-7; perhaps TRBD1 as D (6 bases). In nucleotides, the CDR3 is TGTGCCAGCAGTTTAAGCGGACAGAGCTCCTACGAGCAGTACTTC. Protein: CASSLSGQSSYEQYF. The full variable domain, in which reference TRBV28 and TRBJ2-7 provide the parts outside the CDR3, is DVKVTQSSRYLVKRTGEKVFLECVQDMDHENMFWYRQDPGLGLRLIYFSYDVKMKEKGDIPEGYSVSREKKERFSLILESASTNQTSMYLCASSLSGQSSYEQYFGPGTRLTVT.